This T cell receptor beta chain came from a study of shared clonotypes between healthy human individuals. Worth noting for this clone: Its antigen remains unidentified.

Profiled with immunoSEQ multiplex PCR; TCRdb holds only in-frame clones, not every one. The sample records around 990,000 clones, about 80% being singletons. Trimming cost V 6 bases and J 4 bases, with 15 bases left between them. The CDR3 sequence is 14 residues long. In germline, CDR1 is MNHNS, CDR2 SASEGT. Study results and caveats: Collection of samples was limited to blood; tissue repertoires likely differ.

The TCR comes from a man younger than 35 in good health. Some clones in this sample may be carry-over from other donors' samples. The chain carries TRBV6-1 and TRBJ1-1; maybe TRBD1 (6 bases). The specimen was memory CD4+ T cells from PBMCs. Subset: CD45RA-negative fraction. CDR3 residues: CASSRLQGITEAFF. The CDR3 DNA reads TGTGCCAGCAGCCGTTTACAGGGTATCACTGAAGCTTTCTTT.